Included here is one T cell receptor (beta chain) sequence, with context. Its antigen target is currently unknown. Base qualities are missing; no much larger clone stands one base away. TCRbeta CDR3 regions were amplified from genomic DNA by means of the immunoSEQ Assay, a bias-controlled multiplex PCR. The authors' analysis ran thus. The number of nucleated cells in each sample was estimated from the amplification of reference gene primers within the assay. To quantify the absolute abundance of each unique TCRbeta CDR3 rearrangement, sequence reads were collapsed and filtered. For each sample, productive Simpson clonality was calculated by taking the square root of Simpson's diversity index across productive rearrangements. Imported from immuneACCESS, the table was reduced by TCRdb to in-frame sequences with V and J called. These copies leave out some clones; in studies compared against another copy, an unresolved V gene accounts for under half, and the cause of the remainder is not known. Clone size and the V and J calls come from that table; the DNA yielded D and trimming. The sample table lists nearly 350,000 clones, around 83% of them with a count of one. About 2.7% of the sample comes from the top ten.

The CDR3 holds 11 amino acids from the cysteine to the phenylalanine. Only the CDR3 part of the read is kept: 33 bases, read in frame from the first base. As encoded in the germline V gene, CDR1 is MNHEY while CDR2 is SVGAGI. V is reduced by 6 bases and J by 8 bases, leaving a spacing of 7 bases between them. The sample comes from a study of blood T cell repertoires in COVID-19 (dated by TCRdb to the early 2020s). A note on the overall study: Samples covering the acute and convalescent phases of COVID-19 were provided by collaborators in the United States, Italy and Spain. The prospective study material was composed of cDNA or gDNA derived from T cells, B-cell-depleted T cells, or PBMCs. Deeply sampled blood TCRbeta repertoires from subjects exposed to, actively infected with, or recovered from COVID-19 were included in the dataset. The repertoires were made available in a free public database intended to serve as a resource for research on the immune response to SARS-CoV-2. Samples came from the ongoing ImmuneRACE study (first 160 participants) plus 1,254 subjects from 6 global collaborators. A de-identified subject ID, COVID-19 status, age in years and sex were almost always included in the sample metadata. Where available, HLA class I and class II types were obtained from metadata supplied by the sample provider rather than from assay-based typing. The research as a whole found: How much clinical and demographic metadata was included differed by source and by participant, and the metadata was provided uncurated.

Collaborating institutions collected whole blood in K2EDTA tubes following their own protocols. For TCRbeta analysis, collaborators shipped samples in one of three forms: frozen whole blood, isolated PBMCs, or DNA extracted from either of those sample types. Sample: peripheral blood. The TCR originated in a man aged 30 to 39 with active or convalescent COVID-19. This chain is built from TRBV6-5 and TRBJ1-4, with the D gene not clear enough to name. The CDR3: CASRKSEKLFF. The sequenced DNA: TGTGCCAGCAGGAAAAGCGAAAAACTGTTTTTT.